One sample yielded the 30 T cell receptor beta chains listed below, sequenced in a study of early T cells in non-severe SARS-CoV-2 infection (dated by TCRdb to the early 2020s). The library was made by 5' RACE. TCRdb shows the sequencer as NextSeq 500. In TCRdb, the public reads were trimmed at Q25 with fastp and aligned with MiXCR, with productive beta chains retained. One record per CDR3 amino acid sequence lists the most common genes and DNA. For this sample the table gives about 50,000 distinct CDR3 sequences, of which roughly 6.1% were detected only once. Clones ranked in the top ten supply approximately 6.9% of the sample. This sample comprised whole blood, obtained at baseline. All receptors come from an adult who was a healthcare worker with PCR-confirmed SARS-CoV-2 infection or an uninfected control (not recorded which).

This clonotype was observed a few times. The rearrangement joins TRBV5-1 to TRBJ2-3; D is undetermined. CDR3 length equals 15 residues. Trimming removed 0 bases at V and 4 bases at J, with 12 bases between. Germline-derived CDR1 and CDR2 are SGHRS and YFSETQ. The CDR3 loop reads CASSLEGRTSDTQYF. DNA for the CDR3: TGCGCCAGCAGCTTGGAGGGCAGGACCTCAGATACGCAGTATTTT.

This clonotype was recorded many times. J is TRBJ2-3 and V is TRBV5-1; possibly TRBD2 for D (6 bases). Per germline, CDR1 SGHRS and CDR2 YFSETQ. V was clipped by 9 bases and J by 1 base, with 15 bases between them. There are 14 residues in the CDR3. CDR3 in DNA: TGCGCCACCAAACTCGGGGAGGGCACAGATACGCAGTATTTT. Translating it yields CATKLGEGTDTQYF.

This clonotype has only a few counts. The chain couples TRBV20-1 to TRBJ2-7; the match to TRBD2 covers 13 bases. The V and J ends lost 0 bases and 3 bases, in that order; junction bases with no gene match: 2. CDR1 and CDR2 (germline): DFQATT, SNEGSKA (reference sequence). This CDR3 is 15 amino acids long. CDR3 region: CSARDGLAGDYEQYF. The CDR3 DNA follows: TGCAGTGCTAGAGACGGACTAGCGGGGGACTACGAGCAGTACTTC.

Only a few counts were recorded for this clonotype. The chain has TRBV11-2 and TRBJ2-5; 11 nucleotides match TRBD1. The CDR3 loop spans 15 amino acids. V trimming: 5 bases; J trimming: 6 bases; junction bases outside the gene matches: 8. The germline V gene encodes CDR1 SGHAT and CDR2 FQNNGV. The CDR3 protein is CASSPGQGGRQTQYF. CDR3 bases: TGTGCCAGCAGCCCGGGACAGGGGGGCCGTCAGACCCAGTACTTC. Variable domain in full (rest from reference TRBV11-2 and TRBJ2-5): EAGVAQSPRYKIIEKRQSVAFWCNPISGHATLYWYQQILGQGPKLLIQFQNNGVVDDSQLPKDRFSAERLKGVDSTLKIQPAKLEDSAVYLCASSPGQGGRQTQYFGPGTRLLVL.

The chain couples TRBV20-1 to TRBJ2-7; the match to TRBD1 covers 9 bases. CDR3 length equals 13 residues. Germline V CDR1 and CDR2: DFQATT, SNEGSKA (reference sequence). After removal of 6 bases from V and 4 bases from J, the junction contained 7 bases not matched to a gene. The CDR3 protein is CSATDRGPYEQYF. The CDR3 DNA follows: TGCAGTGCAACGGACAGGGGTCCGTACGAGCAGTACTTC.

This clonotype was seen at least ten times. The V gene is TRBV20-1, the J gene TRBJ1-6; no clear D. Trimming cost V 3 bases and J 13 bases, with 19 bases left between them. Germline values: CDR1 DFQATT, CDR2 SNEGSKA (reference sequence). The CDR3 totals 14 residues. CDR3 nucleotides: TGCAGTGCTAGGGGAAATATAGGGCTCGGGCCCCTCCACTTT. Translating gives CSARGNIGLGPLHF.

This clonotype was observed a few times. V is TRBV5-4 and J is TRBJ1-1, with D uncertain. The length of the CDR3 is 15 residues. The germline gives CDR1 SGHNT, CDR2 YYREEE (reference sequence). V was pared by 0 bases and J by 5 bases, with 14 bases between. The CDR3 coding sequence is TGTGCCAGCAGCTTGGGAGGCCAGGCTGTGACTGAAGCTTTCTTT. Residues: CASSLGGQAVTEAFF. Based on the CDR3 plus reference TRBV5-4 and TRBJ1-1, the full variable domain is ETGVTQSPTHLIKTRGQQVTLRCSSQSGHNTVSWYQQALGQGPQFIFQYYREEENGRGNFPPRFSGLQFPNYSSELNVNALELDDSALYLCASSLGGQAVTEAFFGQGTRLTVV.

This clonotype was recorded many times. The rearrangement links TRBV6-4 to TRBJ1-1; TRBD1 is a possible D gene (5 bases). Germline V gives CDR1 MRHNA, CDR2 SNTAGT. Deletions cut 6 bases from V and 6 bases from J, with 14 bases between. This CDR3 is 13 amino acids long. Here the CDR3 DNA reads TGTGCCAGCAGCGTCGACGGGGGGGCTGAAGCTTTCTTT. Its translation is CASSVDGGAEAFF.

This clonotype was counted a few times. The J gene is TRBJ2-4, the V gene TRBV20-1, with TRBD2 as a possible D gene (6 bases). V dropped 8 bases and J dropped 0 bases, with 11 bases sitting between them. The CDR3 runs to 13 residues. CDR1 and CDR2 (germline): DFQATT, SNEGSKA (reference sequence). CDR3 region: CSWGELAKNIQYF. CDR3 DNA: TGCAGTTGGGGGGAATTAGCCAAAAACATTCAGTACTTC.

This clonotype was observed a few times. V and J are TRBV24-1 and TRBJ2-3; possibly TRBD2 for D (6 bases). Per germline, CDR1 KGHDR and CDR2 SFDVKD. Trimming took 3 bases from V and 2 from J, leaving 11 bases between them. This CDR3 is built from 15 residues. This CDR3 reads CATSDIADPTDTQYF. DNA of the CDR3: TGTGCCACCAGTGATATAGCGGACCCCACAGATACGCAGTATTTT.

This clonotype was seen repeatedly, ten times or more. At one end the junction does not follow the germline gene, possibly because of a read error. This chain connects TRBV5-1 to TRBJ2-7; the D gene is possibly TRBD1 (6 bases). This CDR3 has 13 residues. Per germline, CDR1 SGHRS and CDR2 YFSETQ. The CDR3 sequence is CASSLGQSYEQYF. CDR3 in DNA: TGTGCCAGCAGCTTAGGACAGTCCTACGAGCAGTACTTC.

The gene calls are TRBV20-1 and TRBJ2-1; D not resolved. CDR1 and CDR2 (germline): DFQATT, SNEGSKA (reference sequence). The V gene lost 1 base and the J gene lost 0 bases, with 10 bases spanning the gap. The CDR3 extends over 15 amino acids. CDR3 region: CSARGLLSSYNEQFF. The CDR3 DNA reads TGCAGTGCTAGAGGACTCTTGAGCTCCTACAATGAGCAGTTCTTC.

In this sample, this clonotype turned up a few times. Being one base from a much bigger clone, this may be a read error. The chain has TRBV7-9 and TRBJ2-5, with unresolved D. V was cut by 4 bases and J by 3 bases, with 3 bases left in between. Germline-derived CDR1 and CDR2 are SEHNR and FQNEAQ (reference sequence). This CDR3 has 11 amino acids. In DNA, the CDR3 is TGTGCCAGCAGCTCCAAAGAGACCCAGTACTTC. Residues: CASSSKETQYF.

This clonotype appeared a few times. J is TRBJ2-7 and V is TRBV18; D gene uncertain. V was clipped by 1 base and J by 1 base, with 17 bases between them. Germline V CDR1 and CDR2: KGHSH, LQKENI. CDR3 length: 17 amino acids. CDR3 in amino acids: CASSPRPSSINSYEQYF. The CDR3, as DNA: TGTGCCAGCTCACCACGCCCATCTTCAATTAATTCCTACGAGCAGTACTTC.

This clonotype has ten or more counts. The J gene is TRBJ2-7, the V gene TRBV28; a weak D match, TRBD2 (6 bases). Trimming cost V 4 bases and J 4 bases, with 11 bases left between them. This CDR3 contains 13 residues. Germline V gene lookup returns CDR1 MDHEN and CDR2 SYDVKM. CDR3 amino acids: CASSSLGGYEQYF. CDR3 nucleotide sequence: TGTGCCAGCAGTTCCCTGGGGGGTTACGAGCAGTACTTC. Full variable domain (missing parts from reference TRBV28 and TRBJ2-7): DVKVTQSSRYLVKRTGEKVFLECVQDMDHENMFWYRQDPGLGLRLIYFSYDVKMKEKGDIPEGYSVSREKKERFSLILESASTNQTSMYLCASSSLGGYEQYFGPGTRLTVT.

This clonotype was observed at least ten times. V gene TRBV18 combines with J gene TRBJ1-6; a possible D gene is TRBD1 (6 bases). Trimming removed 3 bases at V and 11 bases at J, with 17 bases between. The CDR3 is 15 amino acids. CDR1 is KGHSH, CDR2 LQKENI, per germline. CDR3 protein: CASSPAGAATPPLHF. Here the CDR3 DNA reads TGTGCCAGCTCACCCGCGGGGGCCGCCACCCCACCCCTCCACTTT. Full variable domain (rest looked up from reference TRBV18 and TRBJ1-6): NAGVMQNPRHLVRRRGQEARLRCSPMKGHSHVYWYRQLPEEGLKFMVYLQKENIIDESGMPKERFSAEFPKEGPSILRIQQVVRGDSAAYFCASSPAGAATPPLHFGNGTRLTVT.

This clonotype was seen ten or more times. This rearrangement joins TRBV6-5 to TRBJ1-1, with D perhaps TRBD1 (5 bases). Trimming cost V 9 bases and J 5 bases, with 19 bases left between them. Germline values: CDR1 MNHEY, CDR2 SVGAGI. The CDR3 length is 14 residues. CDR3 DNA: TGTGCCAGTCACCCTCAAGGGGTTGGGACTGAAGCTTTCTTT. Amino acids: CASHPQGVGTEAFF.

This clonotype appeared many times. V and J are TRBV24-1 and TRBJ1-2; TRBD1 matches at 7 bases. This CDR3 contains 17 residues. The germline V gene encodes CDR1 KGHDR and CDR2 SFDVKD. Trimming took 4 bases from V and 0 from J; bases not matched to a gene: 10. The CDR3 here is CATSDPDRAGANYGYTF. CDR3 bases: TGTGCCACCAGTGACCCCGACAGGGCGGGAGCTAACTATGGCTACACCTTC.

There are many counts of this clonotype. The DNA of the CDR3 is TGTGCCAGCAGTCCCGCCGTACCCTATGGCTACACCTTC. It yields the protein CASSPAVPYGYTF. The V call is TRBV12-3 or TRBV12-4, the J call TRBJ1-2; no clear D gene. There are 13 residues in the CDR3. V lost 5 bases and J 4 bases, leaving 11 bases between the germline ends.

This clonotype was detected ten times or more. This rearrangement joins TRBV20-1 to TRBJ2-5; D gene unclear. Per germline, CDR1 DFQATT and CDR2 SNEGSKA (reference sequence). The CDR3 contains 13 residues. V gave up 6 bases and J gave up 6 bases, with 17 bases separating them. The CDR3 loop is CSAPNGFEKTQYF. CDR3 sequence (DNA): TGCAGTGCCCCAAACGGATTTGAGAAGACCCAGTACTTC.

J is TRBJ2-7 and V is TRBV27, with D hard to call. CDR3 length: 15 residues. The V and J ends lost 6 bases and 2 bases respectively, with 17 bases between them. Looked up from germline, CDR1 is MNHEY and CDR2 is SMNVEV (reference sequence). The DNA of the CDR3 is TGTGCCAGCAGCTTGCTTGCAGATCCTACCTACGAGCAGTACTTC. Translated, it gives CASSLLADPTYEQYF.

This clonotype was counted many times. The chain has TRBV7-9 and TRBJ2-7; no clear D gene. Germline CDR1 and CDR2: SEHNR and FQNEAQ (reference sequence). The CDR3 loop spans 15 amino acids. Trimming removed 5 bases from V and 0 bases from J, with 14 bases in between. The CDR3 DNA reads as TGTGCCAGCAGCCCGCCCCCGCGCCTCTCCTACGAGCAGTACTTC. Residues: CASSPPPRLSYEQYF.

This clonotype was detected a few times. The rearrangement links TRBV14 to TRBJ2-7, with 9 bases matching TRBD2. The V gene's germline CDR1 is SGHDN and CDR2 FVKESK. This CDR3 has 15 residues. The trim removed 3 bases at V and 3 bases at J, leaving 6 bases unmatched. CDR3 sequence reads: CASSQLAGALYEQYF. CDR3 DNA: TGTGCCAGCAGCCAGTTAGCGGGGGCCCTCTACGAGCAGTACTTC. Filled out from reference TRBV14 and TRBJ2-7, the complete variable domain reads EAGVTQFPSHSVIEKGQTVTLRCDPISGHDNLYWYRRVMGKEIKFLLHFVKESKQDESGMPNNRFLAERTGGTYSTLKVQPAELEDSGVYFCASSQLAGALYEQYFGPGTRLTVT.

This clonotype was seen more than once but under ten times. The rearrangement links TRBV29-1 to TRBJ2-7; D remains ambiguous. The CDR3 extends over 12 amino acids. CDR1 is SQVTM and CDR2 is ANQGSEA in the germline V gene. The V and J ends lost 4 bases and 0 bases respectively, with 7 bases between them. The CDR3 loop reads CSVVVTSYEQYF. The CDR3 nucleotides are TGCAGCGTTGTGGTTACCTCCTACGAGCAGTACTTC.

The sample holds many counts of this clonotype. Written as DNA, the CDR3 is TGTGCCAGCAGTTTATCAGGGACAGAGACCCAGTACTTC. It is translated as CASSLSGTETQYF. The chain has TRBV12-3 or TRBV12-4 and TRBJ2-5; D tentatively reads TRBD1 or TRBD2 (5 bases each). The CDR3 loop spans 13 amino acids. V was shortened by 2 bases and J by 4 bases, with 8 bases between the two germline ends.

In its sample, this clonotype was seen many times. The CDR3 sequence is CSVIGGTYEQYF. In DNA form, the CDR3 reads TGCAGTGTTATTGGCGGCACCTACGAGCAGTACTTC. The chain joins TRBV20-1 to TRBJ2-7; no clear D. The CDR3 covers 12 residues. The V and J ends lost 7 bases and 2 bases respectively, with 12 bases between them. CDR1 and CDR2 (germline): DFQATT, SNEGSKA (reference sequence).

The J gene is TRBJ1-3, the V gene TRBV6-5; D may be TRBD1 (5 bases). The germline V gene has CDR1 MNHEY and CDR2 SVGAGI. CDR3 length equals 15 residues. V shed 6 bases and J shed 0 bases, with 12 bases lying between them. DNA for the CDR3: TGTGCCAGCAGGGGAACAGGTTCCTCTGGAAACACCATATATTTT. Translating it yields CASRGTGSSGNTIYF.

The table lists this clonotype with a few counts. J is TRBJ2-7 and V is TRBV19; TRBD2 might be the D (6 bases). The CDR3 loop spans 15 amino acids. Trimming removed 5 bases at V and 4 bases at J, with 18 bases between. The V gene's germline CDR1 is LNHDA and CDR2 SQIVND (reference sequence). DNA for the CDR3: TGTGCCAGTAGTCGCGCGGGACCCCAGCCGTACGAGCAGTACTTC. Residues: CASSRAGPQPYEQYF.

At least ten counts were recorded for this clonotype. In DNA form, the CDR3 reads TGCGCCAGCAGCTTGGATCCCTCCTTCTACGAGCAGTACTTC. It translates to CASSLDPSFYEQYF. The V and J genes are TRBV5-1 and TRBJ2-7; D is uncertain. This CDR3 region has 14 residues. Trimming stripped 0 bases from V and 3 bases from J, with 10 bases between. The germline gives CDR1 SGHRS, CDR2 YFSETQ.

This clonotype was seen at least ten times. The rearrangement joins TRBV27 to TRBJ2-7, with 10 bases fitting TRBD1. The CDR3 spans 15 residues. Germline loops: CDR1 MNHEY, CDR2 SMNVEV (reference sequence). With V trimmed by 5 bases and J by 7 bases, 11 bases remained unmatched. DNA of the CDR3: TGTGCCAGCAGTAGCGAGGGACAGGGGATTTGGGAGCAGTACTTC. Its translation is CASSSEGQGIWEQYF.